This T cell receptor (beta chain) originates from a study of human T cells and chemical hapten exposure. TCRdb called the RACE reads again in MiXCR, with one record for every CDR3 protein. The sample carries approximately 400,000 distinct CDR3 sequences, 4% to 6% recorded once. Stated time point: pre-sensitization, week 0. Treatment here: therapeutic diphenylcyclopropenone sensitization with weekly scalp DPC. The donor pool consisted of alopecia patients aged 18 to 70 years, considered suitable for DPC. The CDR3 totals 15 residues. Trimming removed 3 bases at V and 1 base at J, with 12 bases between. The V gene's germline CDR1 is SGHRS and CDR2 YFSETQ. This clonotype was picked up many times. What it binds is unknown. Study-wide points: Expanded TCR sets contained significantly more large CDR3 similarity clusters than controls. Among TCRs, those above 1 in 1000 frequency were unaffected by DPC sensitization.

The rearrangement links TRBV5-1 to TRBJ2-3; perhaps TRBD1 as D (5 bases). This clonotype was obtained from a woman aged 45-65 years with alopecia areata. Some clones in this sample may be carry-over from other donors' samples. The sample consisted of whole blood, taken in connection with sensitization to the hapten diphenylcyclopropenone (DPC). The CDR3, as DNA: TGCGCCAGCAGCTCTCAGGGATTTGGCACAGATACGCAGTATTTT. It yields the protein CASSSQGFGTDTQYF.